Described below is a single TCR beta chain sequence and its context. Its antigen is not identified. By phenotype, naive CD8+ T cells were CD45RO-CCR7+CD27+CD95-. The data derive from a study of CXCR3-negative and CXCR3-positive naive CD8 T cells. General study results and limits: Naive CXCR3-negative cells resembled naive CXCR3-positive cells in TRBV-TRBJ usage; memory cells differed.

Each TRB cDNA library was prepared by 5' RACE (with UMI labels). TCRdb reworked the 5' RACE reads into one entry per CDR3 protein, no DNA. The repertoire table contains some 130,000 distinct CDR3 sequences. The sequence came from a human donor in good health. Some clones in this sample may be carry-over from other donors' samples. The specimen was naive CXCR3- CD8+ T cells from blood. Indicated subset: CD45RO-CCR7+CD27+CD95- naive CD8+ T cells lacking CXCR3 (TNR3-).

CDR3 amino acids: CASSIPYGQSYEQYF. The chain uses TRBV19 and TRBJ2-7; as DNA is missing, the TRBD1 call by TCRdb cannot be tested. Per the germline V gene, CDR1 is LNHDA and CDR2 is SQIVND (reference sequence). The CDR3 runs 15 residues.